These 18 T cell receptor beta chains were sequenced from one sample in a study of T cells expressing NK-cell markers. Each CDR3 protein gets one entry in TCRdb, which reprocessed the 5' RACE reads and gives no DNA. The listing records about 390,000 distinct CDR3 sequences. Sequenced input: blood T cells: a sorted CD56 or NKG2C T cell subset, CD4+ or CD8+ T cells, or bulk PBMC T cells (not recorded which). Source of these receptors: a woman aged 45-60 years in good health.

This chain's CDR3 is CASLGVKRDTQYF. The gene calls are TRBV5-1 and TRBJ2-3; TCRdb lists TRBD1, though no DNA is available to test this call. The CDR3 covers 13 residues. Germline CDR1 reads SGHRS; CDR2 reads YFSETQ.

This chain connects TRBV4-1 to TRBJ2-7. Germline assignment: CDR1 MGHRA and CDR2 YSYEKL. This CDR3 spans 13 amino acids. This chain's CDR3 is CASSQEYGYEQYF.

The CDR3 spells CASSLGTGGTDTQYF. The V call is TRBV5-6, the J call TRBJ2-3; the D call of TRBD1 rests on TCRdb alone, since no DNA is present to check it. Germline CDR1 reads SGHDT; CDR2 reads YYEEEE. This CDR3 has 15 residues.

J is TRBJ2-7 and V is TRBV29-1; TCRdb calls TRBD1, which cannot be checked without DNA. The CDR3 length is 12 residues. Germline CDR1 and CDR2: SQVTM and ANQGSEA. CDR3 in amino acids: CSAYRGGDEQYF.

The CDR3 is CASSQDGSGSSYNEQFF. The chain combines TRBV4-2 with TRBJ2-1. The CDR3 loop spans 17 amino acids. The germline CDR1 and CDR2 sequences are LGHNA and YNFKEQ.

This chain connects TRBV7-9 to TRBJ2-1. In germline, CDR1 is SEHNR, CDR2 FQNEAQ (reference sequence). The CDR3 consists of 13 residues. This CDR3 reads CASSRPILNEQFF.

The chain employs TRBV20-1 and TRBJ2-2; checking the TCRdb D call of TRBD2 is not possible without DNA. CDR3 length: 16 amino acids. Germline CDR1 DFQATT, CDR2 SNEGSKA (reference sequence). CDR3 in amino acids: CSARRPATTNTGELFF.

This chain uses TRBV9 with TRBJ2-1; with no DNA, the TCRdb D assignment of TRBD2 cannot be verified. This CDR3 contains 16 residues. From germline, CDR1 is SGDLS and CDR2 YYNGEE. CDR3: CASSVELRLAGGEQFF.

This chain's CDR3 is CASSPQGAFQFF. V gene TRBV3-1 combines with J gene TRBJ2-1; TCRdb selects TRBD1, and the lack of DNA leaves this call unchecked. The CDR3 loop spans 12 amino acids. CDR1 and CDR2 from the germline V gene are LGHDT and YNNKEL (reference sequence).

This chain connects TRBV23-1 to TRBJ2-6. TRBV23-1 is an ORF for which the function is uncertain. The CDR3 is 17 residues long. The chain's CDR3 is CASSHPTSGGGANVLTF.

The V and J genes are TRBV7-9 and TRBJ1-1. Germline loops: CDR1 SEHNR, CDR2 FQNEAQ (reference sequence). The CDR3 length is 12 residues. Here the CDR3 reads CASSSTRSEAFF.

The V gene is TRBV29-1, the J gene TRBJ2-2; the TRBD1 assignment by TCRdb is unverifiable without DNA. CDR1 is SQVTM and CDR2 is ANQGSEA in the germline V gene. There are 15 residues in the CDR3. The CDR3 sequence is CSVEPGLGGPGELFF.

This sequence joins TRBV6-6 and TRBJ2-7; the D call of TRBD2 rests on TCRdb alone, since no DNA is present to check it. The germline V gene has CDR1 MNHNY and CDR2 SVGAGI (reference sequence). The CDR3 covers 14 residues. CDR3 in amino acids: CASNLGTSGSEQYF.

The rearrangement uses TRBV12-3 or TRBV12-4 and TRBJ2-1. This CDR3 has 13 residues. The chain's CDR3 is CASSFGLVGEQFF.

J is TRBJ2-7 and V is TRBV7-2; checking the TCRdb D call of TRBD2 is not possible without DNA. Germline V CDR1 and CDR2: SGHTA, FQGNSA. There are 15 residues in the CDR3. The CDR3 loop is CASSQGGTASYEQYF.

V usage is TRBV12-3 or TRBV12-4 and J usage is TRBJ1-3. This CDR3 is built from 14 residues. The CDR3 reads CASSRDFGVNTIYF.

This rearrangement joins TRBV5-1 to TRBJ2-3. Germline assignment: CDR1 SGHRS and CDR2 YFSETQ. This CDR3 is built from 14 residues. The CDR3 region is CASSLSEFTDTQYF.

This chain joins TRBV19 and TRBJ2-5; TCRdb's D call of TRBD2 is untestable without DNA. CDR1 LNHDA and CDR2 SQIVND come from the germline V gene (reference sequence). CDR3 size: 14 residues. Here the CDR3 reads CASSPSARSETQYF.